Listed below are T cell receptor beta chains from one sample, sequenced in a study of OX40 agonist ivuxolimab in advanced cancers. Repertoires were generated with immunoSEQ multiplex PCR, while TCRdb's copy carries only in-frame clones and drops some. The sample lists about 44,000 clones; less than 95% were seen once. Material: CD4+ or CD8+ T cells sorted from blood, obtained in a trial of the OX40 agonist ivuxolimab. These receptors were obtained from an adult with an advanced solid tumor such as melanoma, head and neck, liver or kidney cancer. Each CDR3 is given with its conserved first and last residue. The D gene is left open where the match is weak. A row's size may be missing; if present it is once, few, many or a size class.

V gene: TRBV7-2
clone size: NA
D gene: TRBD1
CDR3 protein: CASSYRTGGADQPQHF

V gene: TRBV10-1
clone size: once
D gene: TRBD1
CDR3 protein: CASSPGQVPYEQYF

V gene: TRBV19
clone size: NA
D gene: NA
CDR3 protein: CARSGGTEYQPQHF

V gene: TRBV6-5
clone size: NA
D gene: NA
CDR3 protein: CASVADTSYEQYF

V gene: TRBV18
clone size: NA
D gene: NA
CDR3 protein: CASSLRDADNEQFF

V gene: TRBV14
clone size: NA
D gene: NA
CDR3 protein: CASSQDSQYTEAFF

V gene: TRBV28
clone size: NA
D gene: TRBD2
CDR3 protein: CASSLPGRGVDTQYF

V gene: TRBV6-5
clone size: NA
D gene: NA
CDR3 protein: CASSYSLRIGLEGAFF

V gene: TRBV27
clone size: NA
D gene: NA
CDR3 protein: CASSSVGGLVSYEQYF

V gene: TRBV6-4
clone size: once
D gene: NA
CDR3 protein: CASSDSSTGELFF

V gene: TRBV18
clone size: NA
D gene: NA
CDR3 protein: CASSPPAGTISGNTIYF

V gene: TRBV7-8
clone size: NA
D gene: NA
CDR3 protein: CASSLAGDSNQPQHF

V gene: TRBV9
clone size: NA
D gene: TRBD2
CDR3 protein: CASSVPSGTSTDTQYF

V gene: TRBV4-1
clone size: NA
D gene: TRBD2
CDR3 protein: CASSQGLADSYNEQFF

V gene: TRBV27
clone size: NA
D gene: NA
CDR3 protein: CASRPRLDGKPYEQYF

V gene: TRBV29-1
clone size: NA
D gene: NA
CDR3 protein: CSVEMAAEDGYTF

V gene: TRBV18
clone size: NA
D gene: NA
CDR3 protein: CASSPSGLQGSSYNEQFF

V gene: TRBV19
clone size: NA
D gene: NA
CDR3 protein: CAIRGNTGELFF

V gene: TRBV19
clone size: NA
D gene: NA
CDR3 protein: CASSIVGYNEQFF

V gene: TRBV27
clone size: NA
D gene: NA
CDR3 protein: CASSLLHGGPQHF

V gene: TRBV6-6
clone size: NA
D gene: NA
CDR3 protein: CASSNHPSYNEQFF

V gene: TRBV11-2
clone size: NA
D gene: NA
CDR3 protein: CASSPRTRVAGANVLTF

V gene: TRBV30
clone size: NA
D gene: NA
CDR3 protein: CAWSRGTLYRGYTF

V gene: TRBV9
clone size: NA
D gene: NA
CDR3 protein: CASSVETENIQYF

V gene: TRBV2
clone size: NA
D gene: TRBD1
CDR3 protein: CASEGPGQGSYEQYF

V gene: TRBV4-1
clone size: NA
D gene: TRBD2
CDR3 protein: CASSLRAGDGYEQYF

V gene: TRBV27
clone size: NA
D gene: NA
CDR3 protein: CASSFRVGEKLFF

V gene: TRBV5-5
clone size: NA
D gene: NA
CDR3 protein: CASSRDSKQTQYF

V gene: TRBV30
clone size: NA
D gene: NA
CDR3 protein: CAWSGPPWEGGTEAFF

V gene: TRBV5-1
clone size: NA
D gene: TRBD2
CDR3 protein: CASSFDLASGGQETQYF

V gene: TRBV7-8
clone size: NA
D gene: NA
CDR3 protein: CASSLGEVDFSSGANVLTF

V gene: TRBV2
clone size: NA
D gene: TRBD1
CDR3 protein: CASSEGDSNQPQHF